This record looks at one TCR beta chain sequence and its context. Its specificity is not known. Trimming left V 7 bases short and J 6 bases short, with 18 bases between. Germline assignment: CDR1 SGHVS and CDR2 FNYEAQ. The length of the CDR3 is 15 residues. These data come from a study of cytomegalovirus exposure and HLA in healthy donors. Study-level points and caveats: Among donors in an Asian-associated ancestry cluster, a later analysis reportedly found fewer N-insertions than the roughly 670-donor mean.

PCR involved 60 Vbeta and 13 Jbeta primers. Repertoires were generated with immunoSEQ multiplex PCR, while TCRdb's copy carries only in-frame clones and drops some. The sample yields about 240,000 clones, roughly 73% seen once. What was sequenced was PBMCs. This rearrangement joins TRBV7-6 to TRBJ1-4, with D unclear. The TCR was taken from a boy younger than 18 in good health and CMV-seronegative. The CDR3 loop is CASTDPWRADEKLFF. CDR3 coding DNA: TGTGCCAGCACGGACCCGTGGCGAGCGGATGAAAAACTGTTTTTT.